The entry below gives a single TCR beta chain sequence along with its context. Original processing methods: Nucleated cell counts were estimated from reference gene primer amplification. TCRdb's table, derived via immunoSEQ multiplex PCR, lists solely in-frame clones and lacks some. V, J and clone size are taken as reported in that table, and D and trimming were inferred from the DNA itself. The sample consists of about 380,000 clones, 81% of them appearing once. The record originates from a study of blood T cell repertoires in COVID-19. Study context: COVID-19 samples collected from the United States, Italy and Spain covered acute and convalescent phases. Sample material is recorded as cDNA or gDNA derived from T cells, B-cell-depleted T cells, or PBMCs.

Losses at the gene ends were 4 bases for V and 3 bases for J; bases not matched to a gene: 6. CDR1 is SGHNT and CDR2 is YYREEE in the germline V gene (reference sequence). The length of the CDR3 is 14 residues. The sequence was collected from a human donor with acute or convalescent COVID-19. The donor label of this sample is uncertain. Sequenced: peripheral blood. The chain couples TRBV5-4 to TRBJ2-7; 8 bases are shared with TRBD1. The CDR3 region has the DNA TGTGCCAGCAGCCTATCGACAGGGGTCTACGAGCAGTACTTC. Amino acid sequence: CASSLSTGVYEQYF.